This TCR beta chain was documented in a study of blood T cell repertoires in COVID-19. On the study more broadly: T cells, B-cell-depleted T cells, or PBMCs provided the cDNA or gDNA that served as material.

This clone came up once. Trimming removed 5 bases from V and 0 bases from J, with 10 bases in between. Germline-derived CDR1 and CDR2 are SEHNR and FQNEAQ (reference sequence). This CDR3 region has 15 residues. The repertoire was sequenced with immunoSEQ multiplex PCR; TCRdb's copy has only in-frame clones and lacks some. The table shows about 120,000 clones, with roughly 79% occurring only once. The V and J genes are TRBV7-9 and TRBJ1-4; D unresolved. The receptor was isolated from a man between 70 and 80 years old with active or convalescent COVID-19. The sample was peripheral blood. The chain's CDR3 is CASSPWRATNEKLFF. CDR3 bases: TGTGCCAGCAGCCCCTGGAGGGCAACTAATGAAAAACTGTTTTTT. Variable domain in full (rest from reference TRBV7-9 and TRBJ1-4): DTGVSQNPRHKITKRGQNVTFRCDPISEHNRLYWYRQTLGQGPEFLTYFQNEAQLEKSRLLSDRFSAERPKGSFSTLEIQRTEQGDSAMYLCASSPWRATNEKLFFGSGTQLSVL.